The 21 T cell receptor beta chains below all came from one sample that was sequenced in a study of radiation and T cells in renal cell carcinoma. Some clones are missing from TCRdb's copy, which holds only in-frame ones; the method was immunoSEQ multiplex PCR. Among roughly 150,000 clones listed, about 88% were seen once. Time point specified: baseline pretreatment blood. Treatment noted: 15 Gy SBRT to primary tumor, nephrectomy 4 weeks later. The material sequenced was blood, taken from a patient whose treatment included radiotherapy and nephrectomy. Receptors originate from a woman in her 70s with renal cell carcinoma.

The chain links TRBV28 to TRBJ2-7, with D possibly being TRBD1 or TRBD2 (7 bases each). Trimming shortened V by 6 bases and J by 4 bases, and 25 bases separated the two germline ends. Germline-derived CDR1 and CDR2 are MDHEN and SYDVKM. The CDR3 totals 17 residues. Here the CDR3 DNA reads TGTGCCAGCAGAAGCAACTTCCAGGGGGGGAGCCGATACGAGCAGTACTTC. The encoded protein is CASRSNFQGGSRYEQYF.

As concerns this clone: The identical CDR3 is also encoded by other nucleotide sequences in the sample. The chain employs TRBV7-2 and TRBJ2-1; 9 bases map to TRBD2. Unmatched junction bases numbered 4, after V lost 1 base and J lost 3 bases. This CDR3 has 16 amino acids. CDR1 and CDR2 from the germline V gene are SGHTA and FQGNSA. The CDR3 sequence: CASSLELAGFYNEQFF. The CDR3 DNA is TGTGCCAGCAGCTTAGAACTAGCGGGCTTCTACAATGAGCAGTTCTTC.

V gene TRBV6-1 combines with J gene TRBJ1-2, with TRBD1 matching over 7 bases. The V and J ends lost 2 bases and 4 bases, in that order; junction bases with no gene match: 7. The CDR3 length is 15 residues. Germline values: CDR1 MNHNS, CDR2 SASEGT. The CDR3 DNA is TGTGCCAGCAGTGAAAGAAACAGGGGACCCTATGGCTACACCTTC. Translation: CASSERNRGPYGYTF.

The chain has TRBV7-6 and TRBJ1-2; TRBD1 matches at 12 bases. CDR3 length equals 14 residues. Germline V lookup: CDR1 SGHVS, CDR2 FNYEAQ. The V segment lost 3 bases and the J segment 7 bases; nucleotides outside the gene matches: 3. The CDR3 nucleotides read TGTGCCAGCAGCTTGGGACAGGGGGCGGTTGGCTACACCTTC. Protein: CASSLGQGAVGYTF.

This chain links TRBV5-8 with TRBJ1-2, with 8 bases fitting TRBD1. The CDR3 covers 17 residues. Trimming at V came to 0 bases and at J to 8 bases, leaving 15 bases not matched to a gene. The germline gives CDR1 SGHTS, CDR2 YDEGEE. CDR3 in DNA: TGTGCCAGCAGCTTGGCCCTATTGACAGGGGAAGTTTACGGCTACACCTTC. Translation gives CASSLALLTGEVYGYTF.

This clone was seen a single time. V and J are TRBV9 and TRBJ2-3; maybe TRBD1 (6 bases). CDR1 is SGDLS and CDR2 is YYNGEE in the germline V gene. This CDR3 comprises 19 residues. The V gene lost 0 bases and the J gene lost 4 bases, with 24 bases spanning the gap. In DNA form, the CDR3 reads TGTGCCAGCAGCGTAGCTACGATAGTTTCAGGGGTGGGGGCAGATACGCAGTATTTT. Its protein product is CASSVATIVSGVGADTQYF.

This clone showed up just once. This chain joins TRBV5-4 and TRBJ1-2; D is uncertain. The V gene lost 1 base and the J gene lost 8 bases, with 18 bases spanning the gap. Germline values: CDR1 SGHNT, CDR2 YYREEE (reference sequence). This CDR3 contains 15 residues. The CDR3 here is CASSLRRLGEEGYTF. In DNA form, the CDR3 reads TGTGCCAGCAGCTTGCGGCGACTTGGGGAGGAGGGCTACACCTTC.

This clone was picked up one time. The gene calls are TRBV5-1 and TRBJ2-3; D remains unclear. Trimming took 0 bases from V and 3 from J, leaving 17 bases between them. This CDR3 is built from 17 residues. CDR1 and CDR2 from the germline V gene are SGHRS and YFSETQ. The CDR3 DNA sequence: TGCGCCAGCAGCTTGGATGGGGTGGTGGCCAGAACAGATACGCAGTATTTT. Amino acid sequence: CASSLDGVVARTDTQYF.

This chain joins TRBV6-1 and TRBJ1-3, with D possibly TRBD1 on 5 matching bases. With 7 bases removed from V and 0 bases from J, the gap between germline ends came to 13 bases. Germline CDR1 reads MNHNS; CDR2 reads SASEGT. This CDR3 is 15 amino acids long. DNA of the CDR3: TGTGCCAGCATTGGGACCTCGGTCTCTGGAAACACCATATATTTT. This sequence encodes CASIGTSVSGNTIYF.

V and J are TRBV7-3 and TRBJ2-1; TRBD2 agrees at 7 bases. The trim removed 5 bases at V and 5 bases at J, leaving 9 bases unmatched. Germline lookup yields CDR1 SGHTA and CDR2 FQGTGA. CDR3 length: 15 residues. The CDR3 sequence: CASSLLGAGHNEQFF. The CDR3, as DNA: TGTGCCAGCAGCCTGCTGGGAGCGGGGCACAATGAGCAGTTCTTC. Based on the CDR3 plus reference TRBV7-3 and TRBJ2-1, the full variable domain is GAGVSQTPSNKVTEKGKYVELRCDPISGHTALYWYRQSLGQGPEFLIYFQGTGAADDSGLPNDRFFAVRPEGSVSTLKIQRTERGDSAVYLCASSLLGAGHNEQFFGPGTRLTVL.

V gene TRBV9 combines with J gene TRBJ2-2, with TRBD2 identical over 11 bases. CDR1 is SGDLS, CDR2 YYNGEE, per germline. The CDR3 spans 18 residues. Trimming removed 0 bases from V and 0 bases from J; junction bases left unmatched: 4. The CDR3 loop is CASSVALAGGSNTGELFF. In nucleotides, the CDR3 is TGTGCCAGCAGCGTAGCTCTAGCGGGGGGATCGAACACCGGGGAGCTGTTTTTT.

The CDR3 reads CAWMDLAGLLSYNEQFF. CDR3 DNA: TGTGCCTGGATGGATCTAGCGGGACTGTTAAGCTACAATGAGCAGTTCTTC. V gene TRBV30 combines with J gene TRBJ2-1; 9 positions match TRBD2. Unmatched junction bases numbered 13, after V lost 4 bases and J lost 3 bases. Looked up from germline, CDR1 is GTSNPN and CDR2 is SVGIG (reference sequence). The CDR3 has 17 residues.

The rearrangement links TRBV30 to TRBJ2-2, with 14 bases identical to TRBD2. Germline-derived CDR1 and CDR2 are GTSNPN and SVGIG (reference sequence). This CDR3 is built from 14 residues. Losses at the gene ends were 5 bases for V and 5 bases for J; bases not matched to a gene: 1. CDR3 DNA sequence: TGTGCCTGGCGACTAGCGGGGGGGACCGGGGAGCTGTTTTTT. This sequence encodes CAWRLAGGTGELFF.

The rearrangement links TRBV2 to TRBJ1-5; maybe TRBD1 (6 bases). The V end was cut by 4 bases, the J end by 0 bases, with 7 bases between. The CDR3 contains 14 residues. The germline V gene has CDR1 SNHLY and CDR2 FYNNEI. In DNA form, the CDR3 reads TGTGCCAGCAGTGCCAGGGGTAGCAATCAGCCCCAGCATTTT. Its protein is CASSARGSNQPQHF.

J is TRBJ1-1 and V is TRBV11-1; the match to TRBD1 covers 9 bases. CDR1 is SGHAT and CDR2 is FQDESV in the germline V gene (reference sequence). The CDR3 runs 16 residues. With 5 bases clipped from V and 0 bases from J, the junction kept 7 bases outside the gene matches. As DNA, the CDR3 is TGTGCCAGCAGCCTCGGACAGGGGAACATGAACACTGAAGCTTTCTTT. This codes for CASSLGQGNMNTEAFF.

The chain combines TRBV10-3 with TRBJ2-6; TRBD1 aligns across 7 bases. J was trimmed by 1 base and V by 6 bases; bases with no gene match: 3. Germline-derived CDR1 and CDR2 are ENHRY and SYGVKD. This CDR3 contains 15 residues. The CDR3 DNA follows: TGTGCCATCAGGGACAGGCGATCTGGGGCCAACGTCCTGACTTTC. Amino acid sequence: CAIRDRRSGANVLTF.

The chain carries TRBV2 and TRBJ1-5; no definite D call. From germline, CDR1 is SNHLY and CDR2 FYNNEI. The ends were cut back, 4 bases at V and 4 bases at J, with 11 bases in the middle. The CDR3 sequence is 14 residues long. For the CDR3, the DNA is TGTGCCAGCAGTGTAGGGAGGCCAAATCAGCCCCAGCATTTT. Residues: CASSVGRPNQPQHF.

This clone was counted a few times. The chain recombines TRBV7-9 with TRBJ1-1, with no clear D. Trimming cost V 1 base and J 3 bases, with 9 bases left between them. Per germline, CDR1 SEHNR and CDR2 FQNEAQ (reference sequence). This CDR3 contains 14 residues. The CDR3 sequence: CASSLVLADTEAFF. CDR3 bases: TGTGCCAGCAGCTTAGTCCTCGCAGACACTGAAGCTTTCTTT. Drawing the rest from reference TRBV7-9 and TRBJ1-1, the complete variable domain is DTGVSQNPRHKITKRGQNVTFRCDPISEHNRLYWYRQTLGQGPEFLTYFQNEAQLEKSRLLSDRFSAERPKGSFSTLEIQRTEQGDSAMYLCASSLVLADTEAFFGQGTRLTVV.

V gene TRBV19 combines with J gene TRBJ2-5; D assignment may be TRBD1 or TRBD2 (5 bases each). CDR1 LNHDA and CDR2 SQIVND come from the germline V gene (reference sequence). The CDR3 covers 15 residues. The V end lost 5 bases, the J end lost 2 bases, and 15 bases lay between the germline ends. CDR3 amino acids: CASSVTGTVQETQYF. The CDR3 nucleotides are TGTGCCAGTAGTGTAACTGGGACGGTGCAAGAGACCCAGTACTTC. Drawing the rest from reference TRBV19 and TRBJ2-5, the complete variable domain is DGGITQSPKYLFRKEGQNVTLSCEQNLNHDAMYWYRQDPGQGLRLIYYSQIVNDFQKGDIAEGYSVSREKKESFPLTVTSAQKNPTAFYLCASSVTGTVQETQYFGPGTRLLVL.

This chain links TRBV14 with TRBJ2-1; 7 nucleotides align to TRBD2. The V and J ends lost 0 bases and 9 bases, in that order; junction bases with no gene match: 11. CDR3 length: 16 amino acids. In germline, CDR1 is SGHDN, CDR2 FVKESK. For the CDR3, the DNA is TGTGCCAGCAGCCAAGACCTGAAAAAGTGGGGGGGTGAGCAGTTCTTC. Amino acid sequence: CASSQDLKKWGGEQFF.

The J gene is TRBJ1-1, the V gene TRBV6-5; D gene unclear. Germline V gives CDR1 MNHEY, CDR2 SVGAGI. This CDR3 spans 14 amino acids. V was clipped by 2 bases and J by 2 bases, with 9 bases between them. CDR3 residues: CASSYGTFNTEAFF. CDR3 nucleotide sequence: TGTGCCAGCAGTTACGGCACTTTTAACACTGAAGCTTTCTTT.